Shown below are 11 T cell receptor beta chains from a single sample sequenced in a study of blood T cells in healthy people across ages (dated by TCRdb to the mid-2010s). Library generation was performed with 5' RACE. Data came from an Illumina HiSeq 2500. The second PCR ran for roughly 7 to 11 cycles and used a J-beta primer mix along with a sample-barcoded 5' primer. The public reads were quality trimmed at Q25 with fastp and then assembled into clones with MiXCR by TCRdb, keeping productive beta chains. Each CDR3 protein gets just one entry, which takes the most common genes and DNA from the rows behind it. The sample data list over a million distinct CDR3 sequences, and 35% to 45% of these were observed just once. The ten largest account for 7% to 9.5% of the sample. The source material was blood. These receptor sequences come from a young woman in good health.

V usage is TRBV9 and J usage is TRBJ2-1; TRBD2 might be the D (7 bases). The V and J ends lost 1 base and 5 bases respectively, with 13 bases between them. Germline V lookup: CDR1 SGDLS, CDR2 YYNGEE. This CDR3 spans 15 amino acids. The CDR3 region has the DNA TGTGCCAGCAGCGTAAGGGGGGGCGGCAACAATGAGCAGTTCTTC. Translating it yields CASSVRGGGNNEQFF.

The rearrangement joins TRBV25-1 to TRBJ1-4; TRBD1 agrees at 11 bases. V was clipped by 2 bases and J by 10 bases; unmatched bases: 3. This CDR3 spans 14 amino acids. Germline CDR1 MGHDK, CDR2 SYGVNS. The CDR3 coding sequence is TGTGCCAGCAGTGAAGGACAGGGGGCCGGAAAACTGTTTTTT. Encoded protein: CASSEGQGAGKLFF.

The rearrangement links TRBV12-3 or TRBV12-4 to TRBJ2-5; 9 positions agree with TRBD1. TRBJ2-7 matches the DNA end more closely, so the J call is doubtful. The CDR3 is 14 residues long. Here the CDR3 DNA reads TGTGCCAGCTCGGGGACAGGGAAAAACTACGAGCAGTACTTC. It encodes CASSGTGKNYEQYF.

The rearrangement uses TRBV6-2 or TRBV6-3 and TRBJ2-7; TRBD2 is a possible D gene (6 bases). The V gene lost 2 bases and the J gene lost 7 bases, with 15 bases spanning the gap. This CDR3 contains 14 residues. Germline values: CDR1 MNHEY, CDR2 SVGEGT. CDR3 DNA: TGTGCCAGCAGTTACGAATCGGGAGTGCGTGAGCAGTACTTC. Encoded protein: CASSYESGVREQYF.

Points on this clonotype: Germline and junction disagree at one end, which may indicate a read error. This sequence joins TRBV20-1 and TRBJ2-5, with 7 positions matching TRBD1. The DNA end is more similar to TRBJ2-7, so the J call may be wrong. CDR3 size: 10 residues. Germline assignment: CDR1 DFQATT and CDR2 SNEGSKA (reference sequence). The CDR3 nucleotides read TGCAGGGCTAGACAGGGCGAGCAGTACTTC. Its protein product is CRARQGEQYF.

This clonotype was found once. The junction differs from germline at one of its ends, possibly a read error. V and J are TRBV2 and TRBJ2-5; TRBD2 matches 8 bases. Germline V lookup: CDR1 SNHLY, CDR2 FYNNEI. CDR3 length equals 14 residues. The CDR3 region has the DNA TGTGCCTGCAGTGAACCGGGACTAGGAGAGACCCAGTACTTC. Encoded protein: CACSEPGLGETQYF. Complete variable domain (other parts from reference TRBV2 and TRBJ2-5): EPEVTQTPSHQVTQMGQEVILRCVPISNHLYFYWYRQILGQKVEFLVSFYNNEISEKSEIFDDQFSVERPDGSNFTLKIRSTKLEDSAMYFCACSEPGLGETQYFGPGTRLLVL.

This clonotype was counted a few times. J is TRBJ2-5 and V is TRBV20-1; TRBD2 agrees at 7 bases. This CDR3 has 12 amino acids. Germline assignment: CDR1 DFQATT and CDR2 SNEGSKA (reference sequence). V lost 3 bases and J lost 4; bases outside the gene matches: 2. The CDR3 spells CSASSGGETQYF. DNA of the CDR3: TGCAGTGCTAGTTCGGGGGGAGAGACCCAGTACTTC.

V is TRBV6-1 and J is TRBJ2-7; TRBD1 matches at 7 bases. The CDR3 has 20 residues. Unmatched junction bases numbered 24, after V lost 5 bases and J lost 2 bases. Germline V gives CDR1 MNHNS, CDR2 SASEGT. CDR3 in DNA: TGTGCCAGCAGTCTCAAGACATACCCGTACGGGGACAGAACTGCCTACGAGCAGTACTTC. Residues: CASSLKTYPYGDRTAYEQYF.

Points on this clonotype: A much larger clonotype is one base distant, so this may be a read error. This chain links TRBV12-3 or TRBV12-4 with TRBJ1-2, with D unclear. Deletions cut 3 bases from V and 1 base from J, with 6 bases between. This CDR3 region has 13 residues. The CDR3 reads CASSLASNYGYTF. CDR3 nucleotides: TGTGCCAGCAGTTTGGCCAGTAACTATGGCTACACCTTC.

The CDR3 reads CASSLSGQGSPYEQYF. CDR3 coding DNA: TGTGCCAGCAGCCTCTCGGGACAGGGTAGTCCCTACGAGCAGTACTTC. J is TRBJ2-7 and V is TRBV6-2 or TRBV6-3, with 9 positions matching TRBD1. Germline V gives CDR1 MNHEY, CDR2 SVGEGT. CDR3 length: 16 amino acids. The J segment lost 2 bases and the V segment lost 6 bases, leaving 11 bases of the junction unmatched.

The chain is built from TRBV9 and TRBJ1-1, with D uncertain. Per germline, CDR1 SGDLS and CDR2 YYNGEE. Trimming left V 6 bases short and J 1 base short, with 10 bases between. The CDR3 sequence is 13 residues long. CDR3 DNA sequence: TGTGCCAGCAAGAGGGCCCAGAACACTGAAGCTTTCTTT. Its protein product is CASKRAQNTEAFF. The whole variable domain, remainder taken from reference TRBV9 and TRBJ1-1, is DSGVTQTPKHLITATGQRVTLRCSPRSGDLSVYWYQQSLDQGLQFLIQYYNGEERAKGNILERFSAQQFPDLHSELNLSSLELGDSALYFCASKRAQNTEAFFGQGTRLTVV.